The T cell receptor (beta chain) under discussion was sequenced for a study of Graves' ophthalmopathy and Graves' hyperthyroidism (dated by TCRdb to 2017 to 2018). About the investigation overall: Peripheral blood was collected at initial diagnosis, prior to any treatment. The independent validation cohort included 18 to 20 hyperthyroidism patients plus 17 patients who later progressed from hyperthyroidism to ophthalmopathy. The study used signatures of the TCR beta repertoire to tell Graves' ophthalmopathy apart from Graves' hyperthyroidism and to predict which patients would progress to ophthalmopathy. In total, 135 blood samples were TCR-sequenced: 40 to 45 ophthalmopathy, 75 hyperthyroidism and roughly 17 hyperthyroidism-to-ophthalmopathy patients. In roughly 6 hyperthyroidism patients, T-cell repertoires of thyroid tissue and blood were compared. Following sampling, methimazole starting at 30 mg daily was administered to hyperthyroidism patients, and high-dose intravenous methylprednisolone was administered to ophthalmopathy patients. A discovery set of more than 90 patients (43 ophthalmopathy, 55 to 60 stable hyperthyroidism) was enrolled to explore V-J signatures distinguishing ophthalmopathy from hyperthyroidism.

Findings and caveats that apply to the study as a whole: In cross-validation, the 13-signature model distinguished ophthalmopathy from stable hyperthyroidism with approximately 90% sensitivity and approximately 81% specificity, while in the test set the corresponding values were around 79% and 71%. Most expanded thyroid clonotypes with a frequency above 0.001 also appeared in blood, which suggests that blood repertoires may reflect the immune response in the thyroid. No statistical method was used to set the sample size in advance, and the investigators knew which group each participant was assigned to. In validation, the model predicted ophthalmopathy progression with about 70% sensitivity and about 77% specificity; some 13 predicted patients were CT-confirmed with GO in a median of about 6.1 months.

For repertoire sequencing, the TCR beta CDR3 regions were amplified from RNA transcripts. The first round of RT-PCR was done with HTBI primers and the Qiagen OneStep RT-PCR kit, and was followed by a second round of multiplex PCR, then size selection and purification. Sequencing of the libraries was carried out on an Illumina HiSeq2000 in paired-end mode with 100 bp reads. Processing in the source paper ran as follows. SOAPnuke was used to process the reads, removing any read that contained adapters or uncalled bases, had a mean Phred below 15, or lacked an exact match to the constant primer or identifier. COPE v1.2.5 was used to merge high-quality paired reads. Clonotypes were defined as unique nucleotide sequences and were aligned to IMGT TRB V, D and J references using MiTCR v1.1. Analysis was restricted to V-J combinations with a frequency above 0.0001, which covered roughly 99% of repertoires. For each V-J combination, a TCR clonal expansion and chaos score was defined as F50 clonal expansion divided by the chaos observed in the TCRdist matrix. Features were reduced by Welch's t-statistics and random forest to 10 to 15 V-J combinations, which fed a naive Bayes classifier. The similarity between thyroid and blood repertoires was quantified using the Morisita-Horn index. TCRdb applied fastp at Q25 and MiXCR to the public reads, then kept only in-frame beta chains. Each CDR3 protein appears once, grouped with its most common genes and DNA. The V and J calls come from TCRdb's annotation, not from the publication. The sample records hundreds of thousands of distinct CDR3 sequences, approximately 42% of which are singletons. The ten largest clonotypes hold approximately 51% of the sample.

This clonotype was detected only a few times. Its antigen is unknown. The record has no base qualities; no much larger clone is one base away. Ophthalmopathy patients had moderately to severely active disease, Clinical Activity Score of at least 3, NOSPECS grade of at least 4, and disease duration under 3 months. Patients with other autoimmune diseases, uncontrolled infections, pregnancy or lactation were excluded. Diagnosis was based on clinical symptoms, serum thyroxine, TRAb, thyroid ultrasound and orbital computed tomography. Ficoll-Paque density gradient centrifugation was used to isolate PBMCs from around 10 ml of fresh peripheral blood. Total RNA was extracted using Trizol reagent, and RNA quality was checked on an Agilent 2100 Bioanalyzer. Taken from the germline V gene, the CDR1 and CDR2 loops are SQVTM and ANQGSEA. The CDR3 contains 13 residues, cysteine and phenylalanine counted. Only CDR3 DNA is held: 39 bases, read in frame from base 1. Trimming removed 8 bases from V and 7 bases from J; the gene matches leave 10 bases unexplained.

This chain is built from TRBV29-1 and TRBJ1-2; 10 bases in the junction line up with TRBD1. Sequencing used peripheral blood. The TCR originated in an adult man with Graves' ophthalmopathy. The encoded CDR3 is CSPIQTGGCGYTF. The nucleotide sequence reads TGCAGCCCTATCCAGACAGGGGGCTGTGGCTACACCTTC.